The clone carrying this TCR beta chain occurred many times. Library preparation (for TCRbeta) was performed with unique molecular identifiers. In TCRdb, the PCR reads were re-called with MiXCR into one record per CDR3 protein. The sample yields about 100,000 distinct CDR3 sequences, 4.5% to 7.5% seen once. The sample is drawn from a study of T-cell reconstitution after alpha-beta-depleted transplantation in children. Sequenced here: PBMCs, mostly from graft donor cells, sampled 60 days after TCRalphabeta/CD19-depleted stem cell transplant. This clonotype was sampled from a female patient aged 2-9 years who had a stem cell transplant for Fanconi anemia, so the T cells may come from the graft donor.

CDR3 loop: CASSLVVSNQPQHF. The DNA of the CDR3 is TGTGCCAGCAGTTTAGTAGTGAGCAATCAGCCCCAGCATTTT. The chain uses TRBV28 and TRBJ1-5; D not resolved. This CDR3 is 14 amino acids long. V lost 2 bases and J lost 1, with 6 bases in between. Looked up from germline, CDR1 is MDHEN and CDR2 is SYDVKM. Supplemented by reference TRBV28 and TRBJ1-5, the full variable domain reads DVKVTQSSRYLVKRTGEKVFLECVQDMDHENMFWYRQDPGLGLRLIYFSYDVKMKEKGDIPEGYSVSREKKERFSLILESASTNQTSMYLCASSLVVSNQPQHFGDGTRLSIL.